Each of the 28 T cell receptor beta chains below was sequenced from the same sample in a study of technical replicates of blood from a few donors. TCRdb keeps only in-frame clones here, not all; method: immunoSEQ multiplex PCR. Of 65,000 to 90,000 clones listed, roughly 91% were seen once; the top ten hold around 0.24%. Material: T cells isolated from PBMCs. These receptors were obtained from a human donor in good health.

This clone was seen only once. The J gene is TRBJ2-1, the V gene TRBV5-1; tentatively, D is TRBD1 (6 bases). The CDR3 is 14 amino acids. V was cut by 3 bases and J by 9 bases, with 16 bases left in between. CDR1 is SGHRS and CDR2 is YFSETQ in the germline V gene. The CDR3 sequence is CASSWNRVPGEQFF. The CDR3 nucleotides are TGCGCCAGCAGCTGGAACAGGGTTCCGGGTGAGCAGTTCTTC.

J is TRBJ2-7 and V is TRBV7-3; 8 bases match TRBD2. Germline CDR1 is SGHTA and CDR2 is FQGTGA. The CDR3 runs 18 residues. With V trimmed by 1 base and J by 2 bases, 13 bases remained unmatched. For the CDR3, the DNA is TGTGCCAGCAGCTTAAAAATTATATACGCGGGGGGCCCCTACGAGCAGTACTTC. Translation gives CASSLKIIYAGGPYEQYF.

This sequence joins TRBV29-1 and TRBJ2-5; weak D call: TRBD1 (6 bases). The CDR3 sequence is 14 residues long. V was cut by 3 bases and J by 8 bases, with 19 bases left in between. CDR1 and CDR2 (germline): SQVTM, ANQGSEA. In DNA, the CDR3 is TGCAGCGTTGAGGACAGCCGGGTGGTCGGAACCCAGTACTTC. Protein sequence: CSVEDSRVVGTQYF.

The chain combines TRBV10-1 with TRBJ2-3; possibly TRBD2 for D (6 bases). Trimming stripped 3 bases from V and 2 bases from J, with 15 bases between. Germline-derived CDR1 and CDR2 are WNHNN and SYGVQD (reference sequence). This CDR3 region has 16 residues. In nucleotides, the CDR3 is TGCGCCAGCAGTGATACGGGAGTGCCAATCACAGATACGCAGTATTTT. Amino acid sequence: CASSDTGVPITDTQYF.

V and J are TRBV5-1 and TRBJ2-7; the match to TRBD2 covers 8 bases. The CDR3 runs 14 residues. The V gene's germline CDR1 is SGHRS and CDR2 YFSETQ. V gave up 0 bases and J gave up 3 bases; unmatched junction bases: 2. The CDR3 sequence: CASSLEREGYEQYF. In nucleotides, the CDR3 is TGCGCCAGCAGCTTGGAACGGGAGGGCTACGAGCAGTACTTC.

This clone has a handful of counts. The CDR3, as DNA: TGTGCCAGCAGCCCCTTCCGGGCAACTAATGAAAAACTGTTTTTT. It is translated as CASSPFRATNEKLFF. The V gene is TRBV9, the J gene TRBJ1-4; D remains unclear. There are 15 residues in the CDR3. CDR1 SGDLS and CDR2 YYNGEE come from the germline V gene. V lost 4 bases and J lost 0, with 10 bases in between. Variable domain in full (rest from reference TRBV9 and TRBJ1-4): DSGVTQTPKHLITATGQRVTLRCSPRSGDLSVYWYQQSLDQGLQFLIQYYNGEERAKGNILERFSAQQFPDLHSELNLSSLELGDSALYFCASSPFRATNEKLFFGSGTQLSVL.

V gene TRBV11-2 combines with J gene TRBJ2-2, with a tentative D call TRBD2 (5 bases). Germline lookup yields CDR1 SGHAT and CDR2 FQNNGV. Trimming removed 10 bases from V and 7 bases from J, with 19 bases in between. This CDR3 is 14 amino acids long. CDR3 sequence: CATHFSEVNGELFF. The CDR3 nucleotides are TGTGCCACCCATTTTAGCGAAGTCAACGGGGAGCTGTTTTTT.

The CDR3 spells CATSRDRSGQVGNTIYF. CDR3 bases: TGTGCCACCAGCAGAGATCGCAGCGGACAGGTCGGGAACACCATATATTTT. The J gene is TRBJ1-3, the V gene TRBV15; 7 nucleotides agree with TRBD1. CDR1 and CDR2 from the germline V gene are LNHNV and YYDKDF (reference sequence). Unmatched junction bases numbered 12, after V lost 0 bases and J lost 7 bases. The CDR3 length is 17 residues.

The gene calls are TRBV18 and TRBJ1-1; D ambiguous. The ends were cut back, 3 bases at V and 5 bases at J, with 10 bases in the middle. The CDR3 sequence is 13 residues long. Germline CDR1 KGHSH, CDR2 LQKENI. CDR3 amino acids: CASSPPGTTEAFF. The DNA of the CDR3 is TGTGCCAGCTCACCTCCGGGAACGACTGAAGCTTTCTTT.

V and J are TRBV11-2 and TRBJ2-5; a possible D gene is TRBD2 (6 bases). The CDR3 runs to 19 residues. CDR1 is SGHAT, CDR2 FQNNGV, per germline. With 5 bases removed from V and 2 bases from J, the gap between germline ends came to 27 bases. CDR3 DNA sequence: TGTGCCAGCAGCGCCAATGAGTGGGGCATCAGGGAGGAGCAAGAGACCCAGTACTTC. Amino acids: CASSANEWGIREEQETQYF. Based on the CDR3 plus reference TRBV11-2 and TRBJ2-5, the full variable domain is EAGVAQSPRYKIIEKRQSVAFWCNPISGHATLYWYQQILGQGPKLLIQFQNNGVVDDSQLPKDRFSAERLKGVDSTLKIQPAKLEDSAVYLCASSANEWGIREEQETQYFGPGTRLLVL.

V gene TRBV6-5 combines with J gene TRBJ1-6; the D is unclear. Germline CDR1 MNHEY, CDR2 SVGAGI. Trimming removed 7 bases at V and 0 bases at J, with 7 bases between. CDR3 length equals 14 residues. The CDR3 sequence: CASTRSSYNSPLHF. The CDR3 nucleotides are TGTGCCAGCACTCGGAGCTCCTATAATTCACCCCTCCACTTT.

The rearrangement links TRBV7-9 to TRBJ2-1, with 9 bases identical to TRBD2. The germline CDR1 and CDR2 sequences are SEHNR and FQNEAQ (reference sequence). The V segment lost 4 bases and the J segment 14 bases; nucleotides outside the gene matches: 6. This CDR3 comprises 12 residues. The CDR3 coding sequence is TGTGCCAGCAGCTCCTTAGCGGGGGCGAAGTTCTTC. Translation gives CASSSLAGAKFF.

This rearrangement joins TRBV11-3 to TRBJ1-6; D not certain. The CDR3 consists of 14 residues. The V gene lost 0 bases and the J gene lost 11 bases, with 11 bases spanning the gap. Germline CDR1 is SGHNT and CDR2 is YENEEA. The chain's CDR3 is CASSLDRPRTPLHF. CDR3 bases: TGTGCCAGCAGCTTAGATCGCCCTAGGACACCCCTCCACTTT.

This clone has a single count. The chain combines TRBV2 with TRBJ2-1, with D perhaps TRBD2 (5 bases). Trimming removed 4 bases from V and 3 bases from J, with 13 bases in between. CDR3 length: 15 amino acids. CDR1 and CDR2 (germline): SNHLY, FYNNEI. The CDR3 DNA sequence: TGTGCCAGCAGTGCCGAGGACTCGCTCTACAATGAGCAGTTCTTC. Its protein product is CASSAEDSLYNEQFF.

This clone appeared once. The chain uses TRBV11-2 and TRBJ2-5; TRBD2 agrees at 10 bases. The CDR3 contains 13 residues. CDR1 is SGHAT, CDR2 FQNNGV, per germline. V lost 4 bases to trimming and J lost 6 bases; unmatched junction nucleotides: 2. In DNA, the CDR3 is TGTGCCAGCAGCTCTAGCGGGAGCAAGACCCAGTACTTC. Translated, it gives CASSSSGSKTQYF. Filled out from reference TRBV11-2 and TRBJ2-5, the complete variable domain reads EAGVAQSPRYKIIEKRQSVAFWCNPISGHATLYWYQQILGQGPKLLIQFQNNGVVDDSQLPKDRFSAERLKGVDSTLKIQPAKLEDSAVYLCASSSSGSKTQYFGPGTRLLVL.

The genes are TRBV27 and TRBJ2-4; possible D gene TRBD2, 5 bases. The CDR3 totals 12 residues. Germline values: CDR1 MNHEY, CDR2 SMNVEV (reference sequence). Deletions cut 2 bases from V and 9 bases from J, with 8 bases between. In nucleotides, the CDR3 is TGTGCCAGCAGTTTAAGAGAGGGCATTCAGTACTTC. This gives the protein CASSLREGIQYF.

The chain uses TRBV4-2 and TRBJ1-2, with D tentatively TRBD1 (6 bases). The CDR3 covers 18 residues. Trimming removed 5 bases from V and 3 bases from J, with 25 bases in between. Per the germline V gene, CDR1 is LGHNA and CDR2 is YNFKEQ. This CDR3 is CASSGWTATNYGDYGYTF. DNA for the CDR3: TGTGCCAGCAGCGGATGGACAGCCACCAACTACGGGGACTATGGCTACACCTTC.

This clone has just a few counts. The J gene is TRBJ1-5, the V gene TRBV28, with 8 bases fitting TRBD1. Trimming took 5 bases from V and 6 from J; bases not matched to a gene: 6. Germline lookup yields CDR1 MDHEN and CDR2 SYDVKM. The CDR3 sequence is 14 residues long. The CDR3 loop reads CASSVDRGIQPQHF. For the CDR3, the DNA is TGTGCCAGCAGTGTAGACAGGGGAATTCAGCCCCAGCATTTT.

The rearrangement links TRBV7-8 to TRBJ2-5; 7 nucleotides line up with TRBD1. The germline V gene has CDR1 SGHVS and CDR2 FQNEAQ. V was pared by 4 bases and J by 0 bases, with 2 bases of the junction left unmatched. CDR3 length: 14 residues. CDR3 nucleotide sequence: TGTGCCAGCAGCTCGACAGGGAACCAAGAGACCCAGTACTTC. Protein: CASSSTGNQETQYF. The whole variable domain, filled in from reference TRBV7-8 and TRBJ2-5, reads GAGVSQSPRYKVAKRGQDVALRCDPISGHVSLFWYQQALGQGPEFLTYFQNEAQLDKSGLPSDRFFAERPEGSVSTLKIQRTQQEDSAVYLCASSSTGNQETQYFGPGTRLLVL.

The V call is TRBV7-2, the J call TRBJ1-1, with D hard to call. With 1 base removed from V and 4 bases from J, the gap between germline ends came to 16 bases. This CDR3 contains 16 residues. Germline loops: CDR1 SGHTA, CDR2 FQGNSA. CDR3 nucleotides: TGTGCCAGCAGCTTAGGTCTCACCTCCCTCGGCACTGAAGCTTTCTTT. As protein: CASSLGLTSLGTEAFF. Combining the CDR3 with reference TRBV7-2 and TRBJ1-1 gives the whole variable domain GAGVSQSPSNKVTEKGKDVELRCDPISGHTALYWYRQSLGQGLEFLIYFQGNSAPDKSGLPSDRFSAERTGGSVSTLTIQRTQQEDSAVYLCASSLGLTSLGTEAFFGQGTRLTVV.

The V call is TRBV5-1, the J call TRBJ1-4; D may be TRBD1 (5 bases). Looked up from germline, CDR1 is SGHRS and CDR2 is YFSETQ. The CDR3 length is 15 residues. V was cut by 0 bases and J by 6 bases, with 12 bases left in between. CDR3 nucleotide sequence: TGCGCCAGCAGCTTGGAGTCCAGGGATCATGAAAAACTGTTTTTT. It yields the protein CASSLESRDHEKLFF.

The V gene is TRBV9, the J gene TRBJ1-2, with no clear D. This CDR3 comprises 13 residues. Trimming took off 0 bases at V and 2 bases at J, with 5 bases between the two ends. Germline CDR1 SGDLS, CDR2 YYNGEE. The CDR3 loop reads CASSVAGNYGYTF. In nucleotides, the CDR3 is TGTGCCAGCAGCGTAGCGGGGAACTATGGCTACACCTTC.

The rearrangement uses TRBV29-1 and TRBJ2-1, with D possibly TRBD2 on 5 matching bases. The CDR3 spans 13 residues. V lost 3 bases and J lost 5, with 11 bases in between. The germline gives CDR1 SQVTM, CDR2 ANQGSEA. CDR3: CSVDPLRDNEQFF. The CDR3 DNA follows: TGCAGCGTTGACCCTTTGAGGGACAATGAGCAGTTCTTC.

The rearrangement uses TRBV18 and TRBJ2-7; 12 nucleotides line up with TRBD2. J was trimmed by 7 bases and V by 0 bases; bases with no gene match: 4. Looked up from germline, CDR1 is KGHSH and CDR2 is LQKENI. The CDR3 has 15 amino acids. Here the CDR3 reads CASSPPGLAGMEQYF. The CDR3 nucleotides read TGTGCCAGCTCACCACCTGGACTAGCGGGGATGGAGCAGTACTTC.

The chain combines TRBV2 with TRBJ1-1; D gene uncertain. The CDR3 loop spans 13 amino acids. Germline CDR1 and CDR2: SNHLY and FYNNEI. Trimming shortened V by 2 bases and J by 0 bases, and 4 bases separated the two germline ends. CDR3 residues: CASSEPMNTEAFF. The CDR3 region has the DNA TGTGCCAGCAGTGAACCAATGAACACTGAAGCTTTCTTT.

The chain is built from TRBV27 and TRBJ2-2, with D unresolved. The V and J ends lost 6 bases and 2 bases respectively, with 13 bases between them. The length of the CDR3 is 15 residues. Germline assignment: CDR1 MNHEY and CDR2 SMNVEV (reference sequence). CDR3: CASRPEVANTGELFF. In DNA, the CDR3 is TGTGCCAGCAGACCCGAGGTAGCTAACACCGGGGAGCTGTTTTTT.

The rearrangement links TRBV6-5 to TRBJ2-7; weak D call: TRBD1 (5 bases). Germline lookup yields CDR1 MNHEY and CDR2 SVGAGI. The CDR3 consists of 16 residues. V gave up 0 bases and J gave up 0 bases, with 12 bases separating them. Written as DNA, the CDR3 is TGTGCCAGCAGTTACTCCCTGGGGCGTAGCTCCTACGAGCAGTACTTC. Amino acids: CASSYSLGRSSYEQYF.

The rearrangement uses TRBV30 and TRBJ2-4; D is possibly TRBD1 (6 bases). Germline lookup yields CDR1 GTSNPN and CDR2 SVGIG (reference sequence). Trimming removed 0 bases from V and 6 bases from J, with 9 bases in between. The CDR3 is 13 residues long. The CDR3 region is CAWSVSQGNIQYF. CDR3 bases: TGTGCCTGGAGTGTATCACAGGGAAACATTCAGTACTTC.